Presented here are 28 T cell receptor beta chains from one specimen sequenced in a study of blood T cell repertoires in COVID-19. Here immunoSEQ multiplex PCR was the method, and the copy in TCRdb shows in-frame clones only, minus some. This table holds around 150,000 clones, around nine tenths found once. The sequenced sample was peripheral blood. The receptors stem from a middle-aged man with active or convalescent COVID-19.

The V gene is TRBV10-2, the J gene TRBJ2-1; 7 positions agree with TRBD2. Trimming took 3 bases from V and 0 from J; bases not matched to a gene: 5. The CDR3 is 16 amino acids. CDR1 is WSHSY, CDR2 SAAADI, per germline. CDR3 nucleotides: TGCGCCAGCAGTGACCCCCGGGACTACTCCTACAATGAGCAGTTCTTC. It specifies CASSDPRDYSYNEQFF.

The chain employs TRBV15 and TRBJ1-4; D gene unclear. Looked up from germline, CDR1 is LNHNV and CDR2 is YYDKDF (reference sequence). The CDR3 has 17 amino acids. Trimming took off 0 bases at V and 4 bases at J, with 15 bases between the two ends. The CDR3 protein is CATSRDLSEGVNEKLFF. CDR3 sequence (DNA): TGTGCCACCAGCAGAGATCTCTCGGAAGGAGTTAATGAAAAACTGTTTTTT. Drawing the rest from reference TRBV15 and TRBJ1-4, the complete variable domain is DAMVIQNPRYQVTQFGKPVTLSCSQTLNHNVMYWYQQKSSQAPKLLFHYYDKDFNNEADTPDNFQSRRPNTSFCFLDIRSPGLGDTAMYLCATSRDLSEGVNEKLFFGSGTQLSVL.

V and J are TRBV2 and TRBJ1-6, with 7 bases identical to TRBD1. Germline CDR1 SNHLY, CDR2 FYNNEI. The CDR3 has 14 amino acids. V trimming: 3 bases; J trimming: 10 bases; junction bases outside the gene matches: 6. The CDR3 loop is CASSDLAGGSPLHF. The CDR3 DNA is TGTGCCAGCAGTGACTTGGCAGGGGGATCACCCCTCCACTTT. The full variable domain, its missing parts supplied by reference TRBV2 and TRBJ1-6, is EPEVTQTPSHQVTQMGQEVILRCVPISNHLYFYWYRQILGQKVEFLVSFYNNEISEKSEIFDDQFSVERPDGSNFTLKIRSTKLEDSAMYFCASSDLAGGSPLHFGNGTRLTVT.

This clone was observed a handful of times. This chain connects TRBV4-2 to TRBJ1-6, with D possibly matching TRBD1 (5 bases). Germline CDR1 LGHNA, CDR2 YNFKEQ. Deletions cut 0 bases from V and 5 bases from J, with 5 bases between. This CDR3 contains 14 residues. CDR3 sequence reads: CASSQETDNSPLHF. The CDR3 DNA reads as TGTGCCAGCAGCCAAGAGACAGATAATTCACCCCTCCACTTT.

This chain joins TRBV7-2 and TRBJ1-1; D is unclear. Germline CDR1 and CDR2: SGHTA and FQGNSA. The CDR3 spans 14 residues. V was trimmed by 1 base and J by 6 bases, leaving 12 bases between them. This chain's CDR3 is CASSLDRGFAEAFF. CDR3 sequence (DNA): TGTGCCAGCAGCTTAGACAGAGGGTTCGCTGAAGCTTTCTTT. Filled out from reference TRBV7-2 and TRBJ1-1, the complete variable domain reads GAGVSQSPSNKVTEKGKDVELRCDPISGHTALYWYRQSLGQGLEFLIYFQGNSAPDKSGLPSDRFSAERTGGSVSTLTIQRTQQEDSAVYLCASSLDRGFAEAFFGQGTRLTVV.

To note about this clone: Other DNA sequences in the sample encode the same CDR3. CDR3 residues: CSGQTGVNQPQHF. The CDR3 DNA reads TGCAGCGGCCAGACAGGGGTCAATCAGCCCCAGCATTTT. The chain uses TRBV29-1 and TRBJ1-5, with 8 positions matching TRBD1. The CDR3 runs 13 residues. V was pared by 7 bases and J by 3 bases, with 5 bases of the junction left unmatched. The germline V gene has CDR1 SQVTM and CDR2 ANQGSEA.

CDR3 sequence reads: CASSQELARTDTQYF. In nucleotides, the CDR3 is TGTGCCAGTAGCCAAGAACTAGCGCGGACAGATACGCAGTATTTT. The chain recombines TRBV19 with TRBJ2-3; 7 bases map to TRBD2. The J segment lost 3 bases and the V segment lost 6 bases, leaving 9 bases of the junction unmatched. From germline, CDR1 is LNHDA and CDR2 SQIVND (reference sequence). The CDR3 totals 15 residues.

This chain joins TRBV9 and TRBJ1-4; D uncertain. V was pared by 5 bases and J by 5 bases, with 10 bases between. The CDR3 consists of 13 residues. The germline V gene has CDR1 SGDLS and CDR2 YYNGEE. The CDR3 region has the DNA TGTGCCAGCAGTTCAGGTACGAATGAAAAACTGTTTTTT. This sequence encodes CASSSGTNEKLFF.

This rearrangement joins TRBV12-5 to TRBJ2-2, with 8 bases fitting TRBD2. The length of the CDR3 is 17 residues. The V gene end was trimmed by 0 bases and the J gene end by 7 bases; junction bases not matched to a gene: 10. The germline V gene encodes CDR1 LGHNT and CDR2 FRNRAP. CDR3 sequence (DNA): TGTGCTAGTGGTTTGGTGCTATCGGGAGGGGCCTTCGGGGAGCTGTTTTTT. Translation: CASGLVLSGGAFGELFF.

The chain uses TRBV5-1 and TRBJ2-7; D is uncertain. The germline V gene has CDR1 SGHRS and CDR2 YFSETQ. V was pared by 0 bases and J by 4 bases, with 11 bases between. CDR3 length: 14 residues. CDR3 region: CASSLDREKYEQYF. The CDR3 DNA sequence: TGCGCCAGCAGCTTGGACAGAGAAAAATACGAGCAGTACTTC.

This sequence joins TRBV7-9 and TRBJ2-5; 8 bases fit TRBD1. Germline CDR1 and CDR2: SEHNR and FQNEAQ (reference sequence). The CDR3 has 14 amino acids. V was pared by 5 bases and J by 5 bases, with 7 bases of the junction left unmatched. As DNA, the CDR3 is TGTGCCAGCAGCCCAAGGTCAGGGGGCGAGACCCAGTACTTC. This gives the protein CASSPRSGGETQYF.

The rearrangement links TRBV29-1 to TRBJ1-5, with D perhaps TRBD1 (6 bases). This CDR3 contains 20 residues. CDR1 is SQVTM and CDR2 is ANQGSEA in the germline V gene. The V end lost 5 bases, the J end lost 4 bases, and 33 bases lay between the germline ends. CDR3 sequence reads: CSVPQRGGSSTSGFNQPQHF. CDR3 nucleotides: TGCAGCGTTCCACAAAGGGGGGGCAGCTCAACCTCGGGATTTAATCAGCCCCAGCATTTT.

The chain links TRBV5-1 to TRBJ2-7; 7 bases are a match to TRBD1. Germline V CDR1 and CDR2: SGHRS, YFSETQ. Trimming took 0 bases from V and 3 from J; bases not matched to a gene: 9. The CDR3 runs to 16 residues. This CDR3 reads CASSLGHRDSVYEQYF. DNA for the CDR3: TGCGCCAGCAGCTTGGGCCACCGGGACAGCGTCTACGAGCAGTACTTC. Full variable domain (remainder filled in from reference TRBV5-1 and TRBJ2-7): KAGVTQTPRYLIKTRGQQVTLSCSPISGHRSVSWYQQTPGQGLQFLFEYFSETQRNKGNFPGRFSGRQFSNSRSEMNVSTLELGDSALYLCASSLGHRDSVYEQYFGPGTRLTVT.

The chain recombines TRBV7-3 with TRBJ2-7; a possible D gene is TRBD2 (6 bases). The CDR3 length is 15 residues. V was cut by 1 base and J by 1 base, with 11 bases left in between. Germline CDR1 and CDR2: SGHTA and FQGTGA. The CDR3 loop reads CASSLSSGTSYEQYF. Here the CDR3 DNA reads TGTGCCAGCAGCTTAAGCTCCGGGACTTCCTACGAGCAGTACTTC.

This clone was seen a handful of times. V gene TRBV9 combines with J gene TRBJ1-4, with 9 positions matching TRBD1. In germline, CDR1 is SGDLS, CDR2 YYNGEE. The CDR3 is made up of 14 amino acids. V was pared by 5 bases and J by 5 bases, with 4 bases of the junction left unmatched. The CDR3 DNA reads as TGTGCCAGCAGTACACAGGGGGCGAATGAAAAACTGTTTTTT. It translates to CASSTQGANEKLFF.

The gene calls are TRBV18 and TRBJ2-5; 12 positions agree with TRBD2. Germline V gene data show CDR1 as KGHSH and CDR2 as LQKENI. The trim removed 6 bases at V and 6 bases at J, leaving 8 bases unmatched. This CDR3 region has 15 residues. The CDR3 is CASSRQTSGSQTQYF. The CDR3 DNA reads TGTGCCAGCTCCAGACAGACTAGCGGGAGCCAGACCCAGTACTTC.

The J gene is TRBJ1-2, the V gene TRBV5-1, with D tentatively TRBD1 (5 bases). V lost 2 bases and J lost 4, with 6 bases in between. The CDR3 loop spans 12 amino acids. Germline CDR1 reads SGHRS; CDR2 reads YFSETQ. Here the CDR3 reads CASSLDSYGYTF. The CDR3 nucleotides are TGCGCCAGCAGCTTAGACAGCTATGGCTACACCTTC. Using reference TRBV5-1 and TRBJ1-2 for the parts outside the CDR3, the full variable domain is KAGVTQTPRYLIKTRGQQVTLSCSPISGHRSVSWYQQTPGQGLQFLFEYFSETQRNKGNFPGRFSGRQFSNSRSEMNVSTLELGDSALYLCASSLDSYGYTFGSGTRLTVV.

The rearrangement links TRBV27 to TRBJ1-2, with D hard to call. Germline CDR1 is MNHEY and CDR2 is SMNVEV (reference sequence). CDR3 length equals 13 residues. With 6 bases removed from V and 0 bases from J, the gap between germline ends came to 8 bases. Written as DNA, the CDR3 is TGTGCCAGCAGCCCCCTGTCTAACTATGGCTACACCTTC. It encodes CASSPLSNYGYTF.

The chain employs TRBV11-2 and TRBJ2-7, with 8 bases aligning to TRBD1. There are 14 residues in the CDR3. Germline values: CDR1 SGHAT, CDR2 FQNNGV. With V trimmed by 5 bases and J by 3 bases, 6 bases remained unmatched. DNA of the CDR3: TGTGCCAGCAGCCGGACAGGGAGTATCTACGAGCAGTACTTC. Its protein product is CASSRTGSIYEQYF.

The genes are TRBV5-1 and TRBJ2-5; no firm D call. The germline CDR1 and CDR2 sequences are SGHRS and YFSETQ. With 0 bases removed from V and 1 base from J, the gap between germline ends came to 7 bases. This CDR3 is 14 amino acids long. This chain's CDR3 is CASSLEQPQETQYF. The CDR3 DNA reads TGCGCCAGCAGCTTGGAACAGCCCCAAGAGACCCAGTACTTC. Drawing the rest from reference TRBV5-1 and TRBJ2-5, the complete variable domain is KAGVTQTPRYLIKTRGQQVTLSCSPISGHRSVSWYQQTPGQGLQFLFEYFSETQRNKGNFPGRFSGRQFSNSRSEMNVSTLELGDSALYLCASSLEQPQETQYFGPGTRLLVL.

This chain connects TRBV12-3 or TRBV12-4 to TRBJ2-7; D may be TRBD1 (6 bases). V was clipped by 6 bases and J by 3 bases, with 12 bases between them. The CDR3 contains 13 residues. CDR3 sequence reads: CASSPETGYEQYF. The CDR3 coding sequence is TGTGCCAGCAGCCCCGAGACAGGCTACGAGCAGTACTTC.

The chain combines TRBV3-1 (or the pseudogene TRBV3-2) with TRBJ1-3; a weak D match, TRBD1 (6 bases). CDR1 and CDR2 (germline): LGHDT, YNNKEL (reference sequence). The CDR3 length is 14 residues. Trimming took off 6 bases at V and 1 base at J, with 10 bases between the two ends. The CDR3 loop is CASRQTGSGNTIYF. DNA of the CDR3: TGTGCCAGCAGGCAAACAGGGTCTGGAAACACCATATATTTT.

This clone was recorded once. The V call is TRBV28, the J call TRBJ2-1, with TRBD2 matching over 13 bases. Germline CDR1 is MDHEN and CDR2 is SYDVKM. The CDR3 sequence is 18 residues long. Trimming removed 7 bases from V and 6 bases from J; junction bases left unmatched: 15. CDR3 amino acids: CASIQGLAGQIYGNEQFF. The CDR3 region has the DNA TGTGCCAGCATACAGGGACTAGCGGGGCAAATCTACGGCAATGAGCAGTTCTTC.

The genes are TRBV19 and TRBJ2-1; D is possibly TRBD2 (5 bases). The CDR3 totals 15 residues. In germline, CDR1 is LNHDA, CDR2 SQIVND (reference sequence). V lost 6 bases and J lost 3, with 15 bases in between. The CDR3 loop is CASSFAGGDYNEQFF. The CDR3 region has the DNA TGTGCCAGTAGCTTCGCTGGAGGAGACTACAATGAGCAGTTCTTC.

Written as DNA, the CDR3 is TGTGCCAGCAGCTCCACCTCCGGGACAGGGAATCAGCCCCAGCATTTT. Amino acids: CASSSTSGTGNQPQHF. The rearrangement joins TRBV5-4 to TRBJ1-5; TRBD1 matches at 9 bases. CDR3 length: 16 residues. J lost 4 bases, V lost 3 bases, and 8 bases had no gene match. The germline gives CDR1 SGHNT, CDR2 YYREEE (reference sequence).

The gene calls are TRBV27 and TRBJ2-3; TRBD2 matches 13 bases. Germline CDR1 MNHEY, CDR2 SMNVEV (reference sequence). V shed 4 bases and J 4 bases; nucleotides not matched to a gene: 2. The CDR3 length is 15 residues. The CDR3 region is CASSWTSGRSDTQYF. CDR3 DNA: TGTGCCAGCAGTTGGACTAGCGGGAGATCAGATACGCAGTATTTT.

V usage is TRBV2 and J usage is TRBJ2-3; a weak D match, TRBD2 (6 bases). Germline assignment: CDR1 SNHLY and CDR2 FYNNEI. This CDR3 is 16 amino acids long. Trimming took off 4 bases at V and 0 bases at J, with 14 bases between the two ends. The CDR3 nucleotides are TGTGCCAGCAGTGCTACTGCGGGATGGAGCACAGATACGCAGTATTTT. It codes for CASSATAGWSTDTQYF.

This clone was counted a few times. The chain couples TRBV10-3 to TRBJ1-5; TRBD1 matches 9 bases. The ends lost 5 bases at V and 7 bases at J; junction bases unmatched: 9. The CDR3 extends over 15 amino acids. Germline CDR1 reads ENHRY; CDR2 reads SYGVKD. DNA of the CDR3: TGTGCCATCAGTAATACAGGGGGCGTAGGGCAGCCCCAGCATTTT. It yields the protein CAISNTGGVGQPQHF.